This T cell receptor beta chain was obtained from a study of shared clonotypes between healthy human individuals. Study-wide points: Only a few donors were included, so the genetic and exposure-history diversity represented was limited.

In the study's own analysis: Junction-only sequences produced by ImmunoSEQ had no quality scores, so filtering differed. Only in-frame clones appear in the TCRdb table, and some are missing; sequencing was by immunoSEQ multiplex PCR. The DNA gave D and trimming, while V, J and clone size come from that table. The sample includes more than 2 million clones, around 93% of them seen just once. On this clone: Its target is not known.

The naive CD8 population came from CD45RO-negative cells selected for CCR7, without terminally differentiated effector memory CD45RA+ cells. Nashville, Tennessee was home to all donors, each a Caucasian adult. The V and J ends lost 4 bases and 2 bases respectively, with 21 bases between them. The germline V gene has CDR1 MGHDK and CDR2 SYGVNS. The CDR3 is made up of 17 amino acids. The chain links TRBV25-1 to TRBJ2-7; D could derive from TRBD1 or TRBD2 (6 bases each). The sample taken for sequencing was naive CD8+ T cells from PBMCs. The sequence was collected from a man aged 18-30 years in good health. Some clones in this sample may be carry-over from other donors' samples. This CDR3 is CASSGDSGRTAPYEQYF. The CDR3 DNA is TGTGCCAGCAGTGGAGATAGCGGCAGGACAGCGCCCTACGAGCAGTACTTC.